These 18 T cell receptor beta chains came from one sample sequenced in a study of T cells in Graves' hyperthyroidism and ophthalmopathy. Template material for amplifying TCR beta CDR3 regions consisted of RNA transcripts. Initially, a first-round RT-PCR of the TCR CDR3 employed the HTBI primer set. Using its own MiXCR run on the multiplex PCR reads, TCRdb lists one record per CDR3 protein. The sample consists of 550,000 to 800,000 distinct CDR3 sequences, around 15% of them appearing once. Sequencing was carried out using blood. These receptors originate from a man in his fifties with Graves' hyperthyroidism.

The count of this clonotype is one. This chain links TRBV18 with TRBJ1-2; 7 nucleotides match TRBD1. Germline V CDR1 and CDR2: KGHSH, LQKENI. This CDR3 contains 17 residues. The V gene end was trimmed by 2 bases and the J gene end by 6 bases; junction bases not matched to a gene: 15. The CDR3 region has the DNA TGTGCCAGCTCACCAATCTTCGGGTTCCAGGGGGAGAATGGCTACACCTTC. Translating it yields CASSPIFGFQGENGYTF.

Ten or more counts support this clonotype. This rearrangement joins TRBV6-2 or TRBV6-3 to TRBJ2-7, with TRBD1 matching 8 bases. Trimming took 4 bases from V and 7 from J; bases not matched to a gene: 9. The germline V gene has CDR1 MNHEY and CDR2 SVGEGT. The CDR3 has 14 amino acids. The CDR3 loop reads CASSSQGAMGEQYF. CDR3 bases: TGTGCCAGCAGTTCGCAGGGGGCGATGGGGGAGCAGTACTTC.

The sample holds many counts of this clonotype. CDR3 sequence: CATSDPRTGETSSPPDTQYF. The CDR3 DNA sequence: TGTGCCACCAGTGACCCCCGGACGGGCGAGACTAGCTCCCCGCCAGATACGCAGTATTTT. This sequence joins TRBV24-1 and TRBJ2-3; 7 positions match TRBD2. This CDR3 spans 20 amino acids. Unmatched junction bases numbered 22, after V lost 4 bases and J lost 4 bases. Per germline, CDR1 KGHDR and CDR2 SFDVKD.

This chain uses TRBV18 with TRBJ2-3; 7 nucleotides align to TRBD2. The CDR3 covers 14 residues. CDR1 and CDR2 from the germline V gene are KGHSH and LQKENI. V was clipped by 9 bases and J by 7 bases; unmatched bases: 13. CDR3 DNA: TGTGCCAGTACACCACAGCGGGGCTTGAATACGCAGTATTTT. Translation gives CASTPQRGLNTQYF.

There are many counts of this clonotype. This chain connects TRBV5-5 to TRBJ2-5, with D unresolved. The ends were cut back, 4 bases at V and 1 base at J, with 14 bases in the middle. The CDR3 sequence is 15 residues long. Germline V lookup: CDR1 SGHKS, CDR2 YYEKEE (reference sequence). The CDR3 loop is CASSRWGTPQETQYF. The CDR3 DNA reads as TGTGCCAGCAGCCGGTGGGGAACTCCCCAAGAGACCCAGTACTTC.

The chain carries TRBV9 and TRBJ2-7; 14 bases line up with TRBD2. The germline gives CDR1 SGDLS, CDR2 YYNGEE. The CDR3 length is 17 residues. The trim removed 3 bases at V and 5 bases at J, leaving 10 bases unmatched. Here the CDR3 reads CASSAGGTSGRGNEQYF. The CDR3 region has the DNA TGTGCCAGCAGCGCAGGGGGGACTAGCGGGAGAGGGAACGAGCAGTACTTC.

This clonotype was observed at least ten times. The V call is TRBV2, the J call TRBJ2-3; the D gene is possibly TRBD2 (6 bases). The CDR3 length is 15 residues. Deletions cut 6 bases from V and 2 bases from J, with 15 bases between. Germline V lookup: CDR1 SNHLY, CDR2 FYNNEI. The CDR3 is CASRRDWGNTDTQYF. The CDR3, as DNA: TGTGCCAGCAGAAGGGACTGGGGGAACACAGATACGCAGTATTTT.

At least ten counts were recorded for this clonotype. The V and J genes are TRBV28 and TRBJ2-2; D not resolved. The CDR3 extends over 15 amino acids. Trimming took 4 bases from V and 2 from J, leaving 11 bases between them. The germline V gene has CDR1 MDHEN and CDR2 SYDVKM. CDR3 residues: CASSSLQINTGELFF. DNA of the CDR3: TGTGCCAGCAGTTCGCTTCAGATTAACACCGGGGAGCTGTTTTTT.

The chain employs TRBV30 and TRBJ1-2; D is possibly TRBD1 (5 bases). Germline CDR1 and CDR2: GTSNPN and SVGIG (reference sequence). The V gene lost 4 bases and the J gene lost 9 bases, with 18 bases spanning the gap. The CDR3 has 13 amino acids. CDR3 amino acids: CAWNSTRQSSYTF. The CDR3 region has the DNA TGTGCCTGGAATTCCACCCGACAGTCGAGCTACACCTTC.

This clonotype was detected a few times. This chain joins TRBV5-1 and TRBJ1-2, with D perhaps matching TRBD1 (5 bases). In germline, CDR1 is SGHRS, CDR2 YFSETQ. V lost 3 bases to trimming and J lost 7 bases, with 16 bases between them. CDR3 length: 14 residues. The CDR3 sequence: CASSWNRQSSGYTF. In DNA form, the CDR3 reads TGCGCCAGCAGCTGGAATCGACAGTCAAGTGGCTACACCTTC.

In this sample, this clonotype turned up many times. This chain links TRBV19 with TRBJ2-3, with 10 bases identical to TRBD2. Germline CDR1 LNHDA, CDR2 SQIVND (reference sequence). CDR3 length: 18 residues. V gave up 7 bases and J gave up 4 bases; unmatched junction bases: 17. CDR3 residues: CASTRVGRAGGPADTQYF. CDR3 sequence (DNA): TGTGCCAGTACCAGGGTAGGGAGAGCGGGAGGGCCCGCAGATACGCAGTATTTT.

This clonotype appeared many times. DNA of the CDR3: TGTGCCAGCAGCCAACCGACGACAAGGAGCGAGCAGTACTTC. Protein sequence: CASSQPTTRSEQYF. This chain links TRBV28 with TRBJ2-7; D uncertain. The germline V gene has CDR1 MDHEN and CDR2 SYDVKM. The CDR3 loop spans 14 amino acids. The V end was cut by 6 bases, the J end by 6 bases, with 18 bases between.

The chain links TRBV30 to TRBJ2-3, with 9 positions matching TRBD1. Germline CDR1 and CDR2: GTSNPN and SVGIG (reference sequence). Trimming at V came to 5 bases and at J to 2 bases, leaving 2 bases not matched to a gene. This CDR3 is built from 13 residues. The CDR3 bases are TGTGCCTGGGGACAGGGGTACACAGATACGCAGTATTTT. Its protein product is CAWGQGYTDTQYF.

This clonotype was detected a few times. V usage is TRBV6-5 and J usage is TRBJ2-3; D remains unclear. The germline V gene has CDR1 MNHEY and CDR2 SVGAGI. The V and J ends lost 4 bases and 2 bases respectively, with 13 bases between them. CDR3 size: 15 residues. CDR3: CASSSLSGLTDTQYF. The CDR3, as DNA: TGTGCCAGCAGTTCTCTCAGTGGTCTCACAGATACGCAGTATTTT.

The genes are TRBV27 and TRBJ1-1; D is uncertain. V dropped 8 bases and J dropped 6 bases, with 13 bases sitting between them. CDR3 size: 12 residues. Germline V gives CDR1 MNHEY, CDR2 SMNVEV (reference sequence). CDR3: CASASGLAEAFF. The CDR3 bases are TGTGCCAGCGCCTCCGGATTGGCTGAAGCTTTCTTT.

This clonotype was recorded many times. This CDR3 reads CASSCEKLFF. Written as DNA, the CDR3 is TGTGCCAGCAGTTGTGAAAAACTGTTTTTT. The chain employs TRBV28 and TRBJ1-4; no clear D. CDR1 and CDR2 from the germline V gene are MDHEN and SYDVKM. Trimming took 4 bases from V and 7 from J, leaving 1 base between them. The CDR3 sequence is 10 residues long.

A word on this clonotype: A much larger clone sits a single nucleotide away, making a read error possible. The chain uses TRBV5-1 and TRBJ2-7, with TRBD2 matching over 7 bases. This CDR3 has 18 residues. Losses at the gene ends were 4 bases for V and 0 bases for J; bases not matched to a gene: 16. Germline V gene lookup returns CDR1 SGHRS and CDR2 YFSETQ. The CDR3 DNA reads TGCGCCAGCAGCGTGAACGGTCCCAGCGGGGCGGGCTCCTACGAGCAGTACTTC. As protein: CASSVNGPSGAGSYEQYF. The full variable domain, its missing parts supplied by reference TRBV5-1 and TRBJ2-7, is KAGVTQTPRYLIKTRGQQVTLSCSPISGHRSVSWYQQTPGQGLQFLFEYFSETQRNKGNFPGRFSGRQFSNSRSEMNVSTLELGDSALYLCASSVNGPSGAGSYEQYFGPGTRLTVT.

The chain links TRBV19 to TRBJ2-1; D unclear. The V end lost 3 bases, the J end lost 8 bases, and 5 bases lay between the germline ends. The germline CDR1 and CDR2 sequences are LNHDA and SQIVND (reference sequence). The length of the CDR3 is 11 residues. As DNA, the CDR3 is TGTGCCAGTAGTATGTCTGATGAGCAGTTCTTC. Protein sequence: CASSMSDEQFF.